The rows below give T cell receptor beta chains drawn from one sample of a study of patients and donors after allogeneic stem cell transplantation. Using its own MiXCR run on the RT-PCR reads, TCRdb lists one record per CDR3 protein. The sample includes 90,000 to 130,000 distinct CDR3 sequences, approximately 40% of them seen just once. Specimen: blood, either unsorted or a sorted T cell fraction (not recorded which). The source of these receptors is a human donor who was either an allogeneic HSCT recipient or a stem cell or donor lymphocyte infusion donor (not recorded which). It is not recorded whose cells these are; they may come from a transplant donor. Each CDR3 is given with its conserved first and last residue. The D gene is left open where the match is weak. The size of a clone is reported for some rows only, either as once, few or many, or as a class for expanded clones.

d_call	v_call	clone_size	j_call	cdr3_nt	cdr3_aa
NA	TRBV5-1	NA	TRBJ1-2	TGCGCCAGCAGCTCTGGTGGTGACAGCGTCTATGGCTACACCTTC	CASSSGGDSVYGYTF
NA	TRBV12-3/TRBV12-4	few	TRBJ1-6	TGTGCCAGCAGTTTGAGCAGTTCACCCCTCCACTTT	CASSLSSSPLHF
TRBD1	TRBV6-2/TRBV6-3	NA	TRBJ1-5	TGTGCCAGCAGACCGGGGACAGGAGGGAATCAGCCCCAGCATTTT	CASRPGTGGNQPQHF
NA	TRBV6-5	NA	TRBJ2-2	TGTGCCAGCAAGGCCCACAATCCTAACACCGGGGAGCTGTTTTTT	CASKAHNPNTGELFF
TRBD1	TRBV25-1	NA	TRBJ1-2	TGTGCCAGCAGTGATGGGGACAGGGGCTACACCTTC	CASSDGDRGYTF
NA	TRBV28	few	TRBJ1-1	TGTGCCAGCAGTTTCAGGGGAACTGAAGCTTTCTTT	CASSFRGTEAFF
NA	TRBV5-1	NA	TRBJ1-1	TGCGCCAGCAGCTTCGGAGGCAACGTGAACACTGAAGCTTTCTTT	CASSFGGNVNTEAFF
NA	TRBV10-3	few	TRBJ1-2	TGTGCCATCAGTGAGACGGGCCCTGGCTACACCTTC	CAISETGPGYTF
NA	TRBV12-3/TRBV12-4	NA	TRBJ2-5	TGTGCCAGCAGTTTACCTGCGGGTAAATCGGAGACCCAGTACTTC	CASSLPAGKSETQYF
TRBD2	TRBV12-3/TRBV12-4	NA	TRBJ2-1	TGTGCCAGCAGTTTCGCTAGCGGGAGGGCGTATGAGCAGTTCTTC	CASSFASGRAYEQFF
NA	TRBV10-3	NA	TRBJ2-7	TGTGCCATCAGTGGGCAGTCGAACGAGCAGTACTTC	CAISGQSNEQYF
NA	TRBV7-2	NA	TRBJ2-5	TGTGCCAGCAGCTTAGCGCTAGTCCAAGAGACCCAGTACTTC	CASSLALVQETQYF
NA	TRBV11-3	NA	TRBJ2-3	TGTGCCAGCAGCTCTCAGTTGTTTGGTACGCAGTATTTT	CASSSQLFGTQYF
NA	TRBV12-3/TRBV12-4	NA	TRBJ1-6	TGTGCCAGCAGTTTCGGGGACCCGGGAAATTCACCCCTCCACTTT	CASSFGDPGNSPLHF
NA	TRBV5-6	NA	TRBJ2-5	TGTGCCAGCAGCGCGTCCCCATCGCGGAGACCAGGAGAGACCCAGTACTTC	CASSASPSRRPGETQYF
NA	TRBV5-6	NA	TRBJ2-4	TGTGCCAGCAGCTTGGACAGGGAGATGAGTCAGGGGTACTTC	CASSLDREMSQGYF
NA	TRBV7-2	few	TRBJ1-2	TGTGCCAGCAGCTTCCCAGGGGCGGCCGGCTATGGCTACACCTTC	CASSFPGAAGYGYTF
TRBD1	TRBV6-2/TRBV6-3	NA	TRBJ2-7	TGTGCCAGCAGTTTGGACAGGGCTTACGAGCAGTACTTC	CASSLDRAYEQYF
NA	TRBV20-1	NA	TRBJ2-1	TGCAGTGCTAGGGCATATTACTACAATGAGCAGTTCTTC	CSARAYYYNEQFF
NA	TRBV7-2	NA	TRBJ1-5	TGTGCCAGCAGCCGGACCGGGACTGGCAATCAGCCCCAGCATTTT	CASSRTGTGNQPQHF
TRBD2	TRBV25-1	NA	TRBJ2-3	TGTGCCAGCGGGAGGGAGGATACGCAGTATTTT	CASGREDTQYF
NA	TRBV5-6	NA	TRBJ1-1	TGTGCCAGCGAGGTACGGAGGACGACTGAAGCTTTCTTT	CASEVRRTTEAFF
NA	TRBV12-3/TRBV12-4	NA	TRBJ2-5	TGTGCCAGCAGTTTAGTAGAGACCCAGTACTTC	CASSLVETQYF
NA	TRBV5-1	few	TRBJ2-3	TGCGCCAGCAGCTTGGCCGCAGATACGCAGTATTTT	CASSLAADTQYF
TRBD1	TRBV6-1	few	TRBJ1-4	TGTGCCAGCAGTCATTCGCCGACAGGGATGGGACTGTTTTTT	CASSHSPTGMGLFF
NA	TRBV12-3/TRBV12-4	many	TRBJ1-5	TGTGCCAGCAGTTGGTCAGAAAATCAGCCCCAGCATTTT	CASSWSENQPQHF
NA	TRBV10-3	NA	TRBJ2-3	TGTGCCATCAGTGAGGGTGGACTCATAGATACGCAGTATTTT	CAISEGGLIDTQYF
TRBD1	TRBV7-2	NA	TRBJ1-1	TGTGCCAGCAGCTTAGCCGGGACAGGGGGCGCGGACACTGAAGCTTTCTTT	CASSLAGTGGADTEAFF
NA	TRBV27	once	TRBJ2-3	TGTGCCAGCAGTATTAGCGTGACCCCCCCAGATACGCAGTATTTT	CASSISVTPPDTQYF
NA	TRBV29-1	few	TRBJ2-1	TGCAGCGTTGAATGGGGGACACAGCAGTTCTTC	CSVEWGTQQFF
NA	TRBV7-2	few	TRBJ1-3	TGTGCCAGCAGCCCAGCGGGGGGAGGAAACACCATATATTTT	CASSPAGGGNTIYF
TRBD1	TRBV12-3/TRBV12-4	few	TRBJ1-1	TGTGCCAGCAGTCTTTTTAAGGGGACAGAGGCTTTCTTT	CASSLFKGTEAFF
TRBD1	TRBV7-2	many	TRBJ1-5	TGTGCCAGCAGCTCACGGACAGGGTGGGATCAGCCCCAGCATTTT	CASSSRTGWDQPQHF
NA	TRBV29-1	NA	TRBJ2-5	TGCAGCGTTGAAGGGGAACAAGAGACCCAGTACTTC	CSVEGEQETQYF
NA	TRBV7-9	few	TRBJ1-5	TGTGCCAGCAGCCTAGACGGGGTGAGCCAGCCCCAGCATTTT	CASSLDGVSQPQHF
TRBD1	TRBV25-1	NA	TRBJ1-4	TGTGCCAGCAGTGGAATAAGGGGGCTGGAAGAAATACTGTTTTTT	CASSGIRGLEEILFF
NA	TRBV20-1	NA	TRBJ2-3	TGCAGTGCTCCACCGACCACAGATACGCAGTATTTT	CSAPPTTDTQYF
NA	TRBV7-2	few	TRBJ1-6	TGTGCCAGCAGCTTAAATTCACCCCTCCACTTT	CASSLNSPLHF
TRBD2	TRBV24-1	few	TRBJ2-3	TGTGCCACCAGTGATTCCCCCAAAGCGGGGTCAGATACGCAGTATTTT	CATSDSPKAGSDTQYF
NA	TRBV2	NA	TRBJ2-1	TGTGCCAGCAGGGTAGCAGGGGTGATCCATGAGCAGTTCTTC	CASRVAGVIHEQFF
NA	TRBV29-1	few	TRBJ1-1	TGCAGCGTTGGAAGGCAGGGTGTGAGAGGAACTGAAGCTTTCTTT	CSVGRQGVRGTEAFF